A selection of T cell receptor beta chains follows, all from one sample in a study of blood T cell repertoires in COVID-19. Here immunoSEQ multiplex PCR was the method, and the copy in TCRdb shows in-frame clones only, minus some. The table shows hundreds of thousands of clones, with about 87% occurring only once. The sequencing sample was made of peripheral blood. These receptors all stem from a woman aged 25 to 45 with COVID-19, enrolled during active disease. The CDR3 runs from the conserved cysteine through the conserved F or W. Each record gives: clone size, CDR3 length, J gene, D gene, V gene, CDR3 DNA, CDR3 protein. D genes are given only for firm matches. A clone size is listed for some rows: how often the clone was seen (once, few, many), or a class if it is expanded.

NA | 13 | TRBJ1-3 | NA | TRBV6-5 | TGTGCCAGCAAACAGGTCTCTGGAAACACCATATATTTT | CASKQVSGNTIYF
NA | 18 | TRBJ2-4 | TRBD2 | TRBV5-4 | TGTGCCAGCAGCCCGGGACTAGCGGGGAGGGGGACCAAAAACATTCAGTACTTC | CASSPGLAGRGTKNIQYF
few | 12 | TRBJ2-5 | NA | TRBV5-1 | TGCGCCAGCAGCCCAGAGGGTGAGACCCAGTACTTC | CASSPEGETQYF
NA | 16 | TRBJ2-2 | TRBD2 | TRBV3-1/TRBV3-2 | TGTGCCAGCAGCCAAAATTTTGGGACTAGCTCCGGGGAGCTGTTTTTT | CASSQNFGTSSGELFF
NA | 11 | TRBJ1-1 | NA | TRBV28 | TGTGCCAGCGGGTGGAGCACTGAAGCTTTCTTT | CASGWSTEAFF
NA | 20 | TRBJ2-7 | NA | TRBV11-3 | TGTGCCAGCAGCTTAGATCGACGCCCGAGTCGGTCACAGTACTCCTACGAGCAGTACTTC | CASSLDRRPSRSQYSYEQYF
NA | 17 | TRBJ1-2 | NA | TRBV4-3 | TGCGCCAGCAGCCTTACCCCAACCGTAACAGCTAACTATGGCTACACCTTC | CASSLTPTVTANYGYTF
NA | 17 | TRBJ1-1 | TRBD1 | TRBV19 | TGTGCCAGTAGTATAGTAGGACAGGGGGCGCGCTGGACTGAAGCTTTCTTT | CASSIVGQGARWTEAFF
few | 11 | TRBJ1-2 | NA | TRBV6-4 | TGTGCCAGCAGTGACTCCGGGGGCTACACCTTC | CASSDSGGYTF
NA | 16 | TRBJ2-1 | NA | TRBV5-1 | TGCGCCAGCAGCTTGGCCGGGGAAGGGTTTTTCAATGAGCAGTTCTTC | CASSLAGEGFFNEQFF
NA | 15 | TRBJ1-2 | TRBD1 | TRBV6-4 | TGTGCCAGCAGTGACTGGGGGACAGGGGACTATGGCTACACCTTC | CASSDWGTGDYGYTF
NA | 16 | TRBJ1-5 | NA | TRBV5-1 | TGCGCCAGCAGCTTGGACGGCCAGGATATCTATCAGCCCCAGCATTTT | CASSLDGQDIYQPQHF
NA | 15 | TRBJ1-3 | TRBD1 | TRBV6-5 | TGTGCCACCGTAGTCAGGGGGTACTCTGGAAACACCATATATTTT | CATVVRGYSGNTIYF
NA | 16 | TRBJ2-3 | NA | TRBV4-3 | TGCGCCAGCAGCCAAGATACTAGCCTTTTTACAGATACGCAGTATTTT | CASSQDTSLFTDTQYF
NA | 14 | TRBJ1-1 | NA | TRBV2 | TGTGCCAGCAGTGAGGGGGCGCTGACCACTGAAGCTTTCTTT | CASSEGALTTEAFF
NA | 17 | TRBJ1-5 | NA | TRBV5-5 | TGTGCCAGCAGCTTGTTCGTCCGGGCCAGGGCGAATCAGCCCCAGCATTTT | CASSLFVRARANQPQHF
NA | 13 | TRBJ1-2 | NA | TRBV18 | TGTGCCAGCTCAGGAGGGGAGTACTATGGCTACACCTTC | CASSGGEYYGYTF
few | 15 | TRBJ1-6 | NA | TRBV7-2 | TGTGCCAGCAGCCCGGAACTAGGAGGGTATTCACCCCTCCACTTT | CASSPELGGYSPLHF
NA | 13 | TRBJ1-2 | NA | TRBV6-4 | TGTGCCAGCAGTGAAAACGGGGGGCATGGCTACACCTTC | CASSENGGHGYTF
NA | 15 | TRBJ2-1 | TRBD1 | TRBV6-1 | TGTGCCAGCAGTGAATCGCGGGACAGGGTTTATGAGCAGTTCTTC | CASSESRDRVYEQFF
NA | 13 | TRBJ1-1 | NA | TRBV19 | TGTGCCAGTAGAAGCAGCGGGAGCACTGAAGCTTTCTTT | CASRSSGSTEAFF
NA | 15 | TRBJ2-2 | NA | TRBV7-2 | TGTGCCAGCAGCTTCCCTCTAGCGAGCACCGGGGAGCTGTTTTTT | CASSFPLASTGELFF
NA | 15 | TRBJ2-3 | TRBD2 | TRBV25-1 | TGTGCCAGCAGTACCCTAGGACTAGCGGGAGATACGCAGTATTTT | CASSTLGLAGDTQYF
NA | 12 | TRBJ2-1 | TRBD2 | TRBV7-2 | TGTGCCAGCAGCTTGGGGGAGGGAAACCAGTTCTTC | CASSLGEGNQFF
NA | 15 | TRBJ1-2 | TRBD1 | TRBV7-9 | TGTGCCAGCAGCTCGACAGGGGTTCCTAGCTATGGCTACACCTTC | CASSSTGVPSYGYTF
NA | 15 | TRBJ2-7 | TRBD1 | TRBV5-1 | TGCGCCAGCAGCGCCGGGACAGGGGCTCTCTACGAGCAGTACTTC | CASSAGTGALYEQYF
NA | 15 | TRBJ1-5 | NA | TRBV18 | TGTGCCAGCTCACCGCAGGACAGTCCTAATCAGCCCCAGCATTTT | CASSPQDSPNQPQHF
NA | 14 | TRBJ2-1 | NA | TRBV6-2/TRBV6-3 | TGTGCCAGCAGTTCCGGGGAAGCCTACAATGAGCAGTTCTTC | CASSSGEAYNEQFF
NA | 17 | TRBJ1-4 | NA | TRBV11-2 | TGTGCCAGCAGCTTAGGTTATACAGGACCAACTAATGAAAAACTGTTTTTT | CASSLGYTGPTNEKLFF
NA | 15 | TRBJ2-3 | TRBD2 | TRBV6-5 | TGTGCCAGCAGCTTCCAAGCGGGGGCGGGAGATACGCAGTATTTT | CASSFQAGAGDTQYF
NA | 16 | TRBJ2-3 | TRBD2 | TRBV5-8 | TGTGCCAGCAGCCTAGGACTAGCGGGGGCCACAGATACGCAGTATTTT | CASSLGLAGATDTQYF
NA | 12 | TRBJ2-7 | NA | TRBV4-2 | TGTGCCAGCAGCCAAGATTTCGACGAGCAGTACTTC | CASSQDFDEQYF
NA | 13 | TRBJ1-1 | NA | TRBV19 | TGTGCCAGTAAAGACAAAAAGAACACTGAAGCTTTCTTT | CASKDKKNTEAFF
NA | 17 | TRBJ2-5 | TRBD1 | TRBV27 | TGTGCCAGCAGTTTATCCCCGGGACAGGGAGGGATAGAGACCCAGTACTTC | CASSLSPGQGGIETQYF
NA | 14 | TRBJ1-4 | NA | TRBV10-1 | TGCGCCAGCAGTGCCGGCCAGGGGATCGGAAAACTGTTTTTT | CASSAGQGIGKLFF
NA | 17 | TRBJ2-5 | NA | TRBV5-5 | TGTGCCAGCAGCTTGGGAGGGGCAGGGACTCCACAAGAGACCCAGTACTTC | CASSLGGAGTPQETQYF
NA | 15 | TRBJ1-5 | NA | TRBV28 | TGTGCCAGCAGCCCCGGACAGACTATACCTCCGGCCCAGCATTTT | CASSPGQTIPPAQHF
NA | 16 | TRBJ1-6 | TRBD1 | TRBV4-3 | TGCGCCAGCAGCCAAGATGCGAGGGGGCATAATTCACCCCTCCACTTT | CASSQDARGHNSPLHF
NA | 15 | TRBJ2-1 | TRBD1 | TRBV19 | TGTGCCAGTAGCATAGGACAGGCATCCTACAATGAGCAGTTCTTC | CASSIGQASYNEQFF